These 23 T cell receptor beta chains share one sample of origin, sequenced in a study of T cell changes during pregnancy in multiple sclerosis. Assay: immunoSEQ multiplex PCR; the TCRdb copy retains only in-frame clones and omits some. The repertoire holds tens of thousands of clones, with roughly nine tenths as singletons. Material: peripheral blood, obtained before pregnancy. These receptors all stem from a female donor with multiple sclerosis, enrolled in a pregnancy study.

This clone was seen only a few times. This sequence joins TRBV2 and TRBJ1-1; D remains ambiguous. Trimming removed 7 bases at V and 0 bases at J, with 9 bases between. In germline, CDR1 is SNHLY, CDR2 FYNNEI. The CDR3 sequence is 13 residues long. The CDR3 loop is CASMYELNTEAFF. Here the CDR3 DNA reads TGTGCCAGCATGTATGAGCTGAACACTGAAGCTTTCTTT.

A note on this clone: One end of the junction does not line up with germline, which may come from a read error. The chain recombines TRBV20-1 with TRBJ2-7, with D possibly matching TRBD2 (5 bases). In germline, CDR1 is DFQATT, CDR2 SNEGSKA (reference sequence). The CDR3 contains 9 residues. The CDR3: CSASWEQVF. The CDR3 coding sequence is TGCAGTGCTAGCTGGGAGCAGGTCTTC.

The V gene is TRBV14, the J gene TRBJ1-1, with D possibly being TRBD1 (5 bases). The CDR3 has 18 amino acids. CDR1 SGHDN and CDR2 FVKESK come from the germline V gene. Trimming cost V 3 bases and J 0 bases, with 20 bases left between them. The CDR3 here is CASSQKGSLGAMNTEAFF. The CDR3 DNA sequence: TGTGCCAGCAGCCAGAAAGGATCGTTAGGGGCCATGAACACTGAAGCTTTCTTT. The full variable domain, in which reference TRBV14 and TRBJ1-1 provide the parts outside the CDR3, is EAGVTQFPSHSVIEKGQTVTLRCDPISGHDNLYWYRRVMGKEIKFLLHFVKESKQDESGMPNNRFLAERTGGTYSTLKVQPAELEDSGVYFCASSQKGSLGAMNTEAFFGQGTRLTVV.

This chain uses TRBV15 with TRBJ1-3; no firm D call. The germline gives CDR1 LNHNV, CDR2 YYDKDF (reference sequence). V was pared by 1 base and J by 2 bases, with 15 bases between. This CDR3 spans 17 amino acids. Here the CDR3 reads CATSRGVGSFAGNTIYF. CDR3 DNA sequence: TGTGCCACCAGCAGAGGAGTGGGGAGTTTCGCTGGAAACACCATATATTTT.

The chain recombines TRBV7-9 with TRBJ2-1; maybe TRBD2 (6 bases). The V gene lost 1 base and the J gene lost 7 bases, with 11 bases spanning the gap. CDR1 and CDR2 from the germline V gene are SEHNR and FQNEAQ (reference sequence). The CDR3 is 14 residues long. The CDR3 DNA reads as TGTGCCAGCAGCTTAGAGGCGGGATCGAATGAGCAGTTCTTC. It codes for CASSLEAGSNEQFF. Variable domain in full (rest from reference TRBV7-9 and TRBJ2-1): DTGVSQNPRHKITKRGQNVTFRCDPISEHNRLYWYRQTLGQGPEFLTYFQNEAQLEKSRLLSDRFSAERPKGSFSTLEIQRTEQGDSAMYLCASSLEAGSNEQFFGPGTRLTVL.

The chain links TRBV28 to TRBJ1-2; 7 nucleotides line up with TRBD1. V lost 1 base and J lost 2; bases outside the gene matches: 16. Germline V gene lookup returns CDR1 MDHEN and CDR2 SYDVKM. The CDR3 spans 19 residues. The CDR3 nucleotides are TGTGCCAGCAGTTTATCCATCGATCTTCGGACAGGCTTCAACTATGGCTACACCTTC. It codes for CASSLSIDLRTGFNYGYTF.

The J gene is TRBJ2-7, the V gene TRBV29-1; D is perhaps TRBD1 (6 bases). The germline gives CDR1 SQVTM, CDR2 ANQGSEA. Trimming took 3 bases from V and 6 from J, leaving 21 bases between them. The CDR3 has 15 residues. The CDR3 loop is CSVEESGRGKSEQYF. The CDR3 coding sequence is TGCAGCGTTGAGGAATCGGGCAGGGGAAAATCCGAGCAGTACTTC.

The chain carries TRBV28 and TRBJ1-1, with D perhaps TRBD1 (5 bases). With 8 bases removed from V and 4 bases from J, the gap between germline ends came to 11 bases. This CDR3 has 12 amino acids. CDR1 and CDR2 from the germline V gene are MDHEN and SYDVKM. The CDR3 DNA is TGTGCCAGCGGGACTGGAGGCACTGAAGCTTTCTTT. Encoded protein: CASGTGGTEAFF.

The rearrangement uses TRBV11-2 and TRBJ2-4; 8 bases match TRBD1. The CDR3 loop spans 14 amino acids. With V trimmed by 5 bases and J by 8 bases, 8 bases remained unmatched. Germline V gene lookup returns CDR1 SGHAT and CDR2 FQNNGV. CDR3 sequence reads: CASSPQGARYIQYF. The CDR3 DNA reads as TGTGCCAGCAGCCCCCAGGGGGCTAGGTACATTCAGTACTTC.

The chain couples TRBV19 to TRBJ2-2, with 11 bases fitting TRBD2. V lost 5 bases, J lost 0 bases, and 2 bases stayed unmatched. The germline V gene encodes CDR1 LNHDA and CDR2 SQIVND (reference sequence). The CDR3 has 16 residues. The CDR3 DNA sequence: TGTGCCAGTAGTGTGACTAGCGGGGCGAACACCGGGGAGCTGTTTTTT. This encodes CASSVTSGANTGELFF.

V usage is TRBV19 and J usage is TRBJ1-1; maybe TRBD1 (5 bases). This CDR3 region has 15 residues. The germline CDR1 and CDR2 sequences are LNHDA and SQIVND (reference sequence). Trimming left V 7 bases short and J 0 bases short, with 15 bases between. The chain's CDR3 is CASKQGRKMNTEAFF. The CDR3 nucleotides read TGTGCCAGTAAGCAGGGCAGGAAAATGAACACTGAAGCTTTCTTT.

This clone occurred once. The V call is TRBV5-4, the J call TRBJ1-1; possible D gene TRBD1, 6 bases. The V gene lost 5 bases and the J gene lost 2 bases, with 13 bases spanning the gap. The CDR3 spans 14 residues. Germline CDR1 SGHNT, CDR2 YYREEE (reference sequence). Here the CDR3 DNA reads TGTGCCAGCAGTCCCACAGGGCCTAACACTGAAGCTTTCTTT. Translated: CASSPTGPNTEAFF.

This chain connects TRBV6-1 to TRBJ2-7; D remains ambiguous. Germline V CDR1 and CDR2: MNHNS, SASEGT. V was pared by 1 base and J by 1 base, with 11 bases between. This CDR3 has 15 residues. The CDR3 here is CASSEGLLLSYEQYF. The CDR3 region has the DNA TGTGCCAGCAGTGAAGGGCTCTTGCTTTCCTACGAGCAGTACTTC.

The count of this clone is one. The chain carries TRBV5-4 and TRBJ2-3; 8 bases align to TRBD2. V shed 2 bases and J 0 bases; nucleotides not matched to a gene: 2. This CDR3 comprises 15 residues. Germline V gene data show CDR1 as SGHNT and CDR2 as YYREEE (reference sequence). CDR3 sequence reads: CASSFSGTSTDTQYF. CDR3 DNA sequence: TGTGCCAGCAGCTTTAGCGGGACTAGCACAGATACGCAGTATTTT. Full variable domain (missing parts from reference TRBV5-4 and TRBJ2-3): ETGVTQSPTHLIKTRGQQVTLRCSSQSGHNTVSWYQQALGQGPQFIFQYYREEENGRGNFPPRFSGLQFPNYSSELNVNALELDDSALYLCASSFSGTSTDTQYFGPGTRLTVL.

The genes are TRBV11-2 and TRBJ1-1; D is ambiguous. The germline gives CDR1 SGHAT, CDR2 FQNNGV. The CDR3 sequence is 12 residues long. The V and J ends lost 2 bases and 7 bases respectively, with 8 bases between them. The CDR3 region is CASSLRGIEAFF. The CDR3 region has the DNA TGTGCCAGCAGCTTAAGAGGGATTGAAGCTTTCTTT. The variable domain in full, with the rest retrieved from reference TRBV11-2 and TRBJ1-1, is EAGVAQSPRYKIIEKRQSVAFWCNPISGHATLYWYQQILGQGPKLLIQFQNNGVVDDSQLPKDRFSAERLKGVDSTLKIQPAKLEDSAVYLCASSLRGIEAFFGQGTRLTVV.

The chain employs TRBV5-4 and TRBJ2-5; TRBD1 matches at 8 bases. The CDR3 is made up of 14 amino acids. With V trimmed by 2 bases and J by 3 bases, 3 bases remained unmatched. Germline V gives CDR1 SGHNT, CDR2 YYREEE (reference sequence). The CDR3, as DNA: TGTGCCAGCAGCTTCAGGGGGCGCAAAGAGACCCAGTACTTC. Its translation is CASSFRGRKETQYF.

The rearrangement joins TRBV7-8 to TRBJ1-2; maybe TRBD1 (5 bases). V was clipped by 1 base and J by 2 bases, with 11 bases between them. The CDR3 totals 15 residues. Germline V gene sequence: CDR1 SGHVS, CDR2 FQNEAQ. CDR3 nucleotides: TGTGCCAGCAGCTTAGAGAGACAGAGAAACTATGGCTACACCTTC. Translated, it gives CASSLERQRNYGYTF.

This chain uses TRBV5-1 with TRBJ2-1, with D perhaps matching TRBD2 (5 bases). Germline CDR1 reads SGHRS; CDR2 reads YFSETQ. There are 16 residues in the CDR3. V was trimmed by 0 bases and J by 7 bases, leaving 17 bases between them. CDR3 residues: CASSLAGGVGSNEQFF. In nucleotides, the CDR3 is TGCGCCAGCAGCTTGGCCGGAGGAGTAGGATCTAATGAGCAGTTCTTC.

The chain has TRBV28 and TRBJ2-3; 8 nucleotides match TRBD2. V dropped 4 bases and J dropped 1; count of bases not matched to a gene: 22. There are 21 residues in the CDR3. CDR1 is MDHEN and CDR2 is SYDVKM in the germline V gene. This CDR3 is CASSSTGGGARRWHRTDTQYF. CDR3 nucleotides: TGTGCCAGCAGTTCTACGGGAGGGGGGGCCCGGAGGTGGCACCGCACAGATACGCAGTATTTT.

The chain is built from TRBV28 and TRBJ2-4; TRBD1 might be the D (6 bases). CDR1 and CDR2 (germline): MDHEN, SYDVKM. The CDR3 loop spans 14 amino acids. V shed 5 bases and J shed 4 bases, with 12 bases lying between them. The CDR3 coding sequence is TGTGCCAGCAGTCTACAGGGTCCGAAAAACATTCAGTACTTC. Its protein product is CASSLQGPKNIQYF.

This sequence joins TRBV27 and TRBJ1-2; 8 bases are a match to TRBD1. The CDR3 sequence is 15 residues long. Trimming took 5 bases from V and 1 from J; bases not matched to a gene: 6. Germline V gene data show CDR1 as MNHEY and CDR2 as SMNVEV (reference sequence). The CDR3 reads CASSVGTGHNYGYTF. The DNA of the CDR3 is TGTGCCAGCAGTGTCGGGACAGGCCATAACTATGGCTACACCTTC.

CDR3 loop: CASSPTGLAGANTGELFF. CDR3 bases: TGTGCCAGCTCACCCACGGGACTAGCGGGAGCGAACACCGGGGAGCTGTTTTTT. The chain couples TRBV18 to TRBJ2-2, with 14 bases aligning to TRBD2. This CDR3 is built from 18 residues. CDR1 KGHSH and CDR2 LQKENI come from the germline V gene. Germline trimming cut 3 bases from V and 0 bases from J; bases unmatched to any gene: 3.

CDR3: CASSYRLADEQYF. The CDR3 nucleotides are TGTGCCAGCAGTTACCGGCTAGCAGACGAGCAGTACTTC. V and J are TRBV6-6 and TRBJ2-7; possible D gene TRBD2, 5 bases. Germline CDR1 is MNHNY and CDR2 is SVGAGI (reference sequence). The CDR3 is 13 amino acids. V gave up 2 bases and J gave up 5 bases, with 10 bases separating them.